The 5 T cell receptor beta chains below come from one sample, sequenced in a study of T cell repertoires in cytomegalovirus infection. In TCRdb, the reads were re-called with MiXCR into one record per CDR3 protein. The table includes hundreds of thousands of distinct CDR3 sequences, around 30% detected once. No antigen is known for these receptors. The starting material was cultured PBMCs, obtained from culture after CMV antigen stimulation. The receptors were sampled from a human donor in good health (CMV status not recorded). Some clones in this sample may be carry-over from other donors' samples.

This clonotype was seen a few times. V usage is TRBV7-9 and J usage is TRBJ2-3; either TRBD1 or TRBD2 may supply D (5 bases each). The CDR3 is made up of 16 amino acids. Per germline, CDR1 SEHNR and CDR2 FQNEAQ (reference sequence). V lost 5 bases, J lost 0 bases, and 15 bases lay in between. Here the CDR3 DNA reads TGTGCCAGCAGCCTAGGGACCGCCCGAAGCACAGATACGCAGTATTTT. Amino acids: CASSLGTARSTDTQYF.

The rearrangement uses TRBV6-6 and TRBJ2-6, with D maybe TRBD1 (5 bases). The CDR3 has 20 amino acids. Germline CDR1 is MNHNY and CDR2 is SVGAGI (reference sequence). The germline V and J ends were trimmed by 1 base and 0 bases, with 19 bases remaining between them. The CDR3 protein is CASSYWVPTVSSSGANVLTF. CDR3 bases: TGTGCCAGCAGTTACTGGGTCCCGACAGTTTCCTCCTCTGGGGCCAACGTCCTGACTTTC.

This clonotype was detected only once. The V call is TRBV20-1, the J call TRBJ2-7; D is possibly TRBD1 (6 bases). The CDR3 sequence is 15 residues long. Per germline, CDR1 DFQATT and CDR2 SNEGSKA (reference sequence). With 0 bases removed from V and 0 bases from J, the gap between germline ends came to 12 bases. CDR3 DNA: TGCAGTGCTAGAGATCCGAGGACAGACTCCTACGAGCAGTACTTC. This gives the protein CSARDPRTDSYEQYF.

This clonotype turned up a few times. The chain has TRBV7-2 and TRBJ2-7; 15 bases map to TRBD2. Germline V gene data show CDR1 as SGHTA and CDR2 as FQGNSA. The CDR3 is 15 residues long. The junction had 5 bases not matched to a gene; V was cut back by 5 bases and J by 6 bases. The CDR3 DNA reads as TGTGCCAGCAGCCTCCAGGGACTAGCGGGAGGCGAGCAGTACTTC. Translation: CASSLQGLAGGEQYF.

V gene TRBV5-1 combines with J gene TRBJ2-3; 8 bases are a match to TRBD1. The ends lost 5 bases at V and 0 bases at J; junction bases unmatched: 5. The length of the CDR3 is 15 residues. Germline loops: CDR1 SGHRS, CDR2 YFSETQ. CDR3 nucleotides: TGCGCCAGCAGTCTCCGACAGGGGAGCACAGATACGCAGTATTTT. Its translation: CASSLRQGSTDTQYF. Combining the CDR3 with reference TRBV5-1 and TRBJ2-3 gives the whole variable domain KAGVTQTPRYLIKTRGQQVTLSCSPISGHRSVSWYQQTPGQGLQFLFEYFSETQRNKGNFPGRFSGRQFSNSRSEMNVSTLELGDSALYLCASSLRQGSTDTQYFGPGTRLTVL.